This record looks at one T cell receptor beta chain sequence and its context. Germline loops: CDR1 DFQATT, CDR2 SNEGSKA (reference sequence). Trimming cost V 0 bases and J 6 bases, with 0 bases left between them. The length of the CDR3 is 10 residues. Measured with immunoSEQ multiplex PCR; TCRdb has only the in-frame clones, and not every one. The sample has some 90,000 clones, roughly 89% seen once. The record originates from a study of control samples from healthy donors and cancer patients. The V and J genes are TRBV20-1 and TRBJ2-1; D is ambiguous. The sample comprised blood. This receptor was obtained from a woman aged 60-75 years in good health. The CDR3 sequence: CSARDNEQFF. CDR3 sequence (DNA): TGCAGTGCTAGAGACAATGAGCAGTTCTTC.